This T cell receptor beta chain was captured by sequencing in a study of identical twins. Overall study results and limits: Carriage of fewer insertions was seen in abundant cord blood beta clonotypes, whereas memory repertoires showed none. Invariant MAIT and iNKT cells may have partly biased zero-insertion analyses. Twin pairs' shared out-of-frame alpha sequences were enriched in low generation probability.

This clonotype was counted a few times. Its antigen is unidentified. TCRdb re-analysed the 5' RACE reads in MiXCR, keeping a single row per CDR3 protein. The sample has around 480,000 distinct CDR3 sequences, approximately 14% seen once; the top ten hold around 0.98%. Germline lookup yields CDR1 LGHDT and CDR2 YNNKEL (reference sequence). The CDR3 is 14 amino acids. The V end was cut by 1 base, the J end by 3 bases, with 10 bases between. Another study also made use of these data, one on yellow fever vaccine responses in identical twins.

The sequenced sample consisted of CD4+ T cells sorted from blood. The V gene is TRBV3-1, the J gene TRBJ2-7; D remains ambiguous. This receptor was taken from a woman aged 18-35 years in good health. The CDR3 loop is CASSQAQVLYEQYF. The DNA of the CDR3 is TGTGCCAGCAGCCAAGCCCAGGTGCTCTACGAGCAGTACTTC.